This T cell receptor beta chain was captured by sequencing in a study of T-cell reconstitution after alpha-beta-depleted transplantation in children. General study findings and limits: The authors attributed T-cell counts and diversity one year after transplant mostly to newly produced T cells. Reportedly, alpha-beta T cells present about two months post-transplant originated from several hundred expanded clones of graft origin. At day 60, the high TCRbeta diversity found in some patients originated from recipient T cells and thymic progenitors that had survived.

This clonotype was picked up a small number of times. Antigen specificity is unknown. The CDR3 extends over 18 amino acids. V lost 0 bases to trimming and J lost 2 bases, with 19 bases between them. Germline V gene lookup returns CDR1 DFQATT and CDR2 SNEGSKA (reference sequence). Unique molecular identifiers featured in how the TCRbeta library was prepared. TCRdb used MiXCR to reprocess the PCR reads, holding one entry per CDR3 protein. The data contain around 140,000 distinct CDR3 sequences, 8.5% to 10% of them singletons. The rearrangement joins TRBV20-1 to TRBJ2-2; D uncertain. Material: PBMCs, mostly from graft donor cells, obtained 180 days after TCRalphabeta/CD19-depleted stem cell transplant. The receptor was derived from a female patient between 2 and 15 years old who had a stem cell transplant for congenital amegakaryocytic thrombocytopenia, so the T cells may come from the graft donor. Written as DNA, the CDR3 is TGCAGTGCTAGAGATTTAGGTCGTGCCCAGTATAACACCGGGGAGCTGTTTTTT. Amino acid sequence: CSARDLGRAQYNTGELFF.